This TCR beta chain is from a study of blood T cell repertoires in COVID-19 (dated by TCRdb to about 2020). For context, the study as a whole: Collaborator samples came from the United States, Italy and Spain and covered acute and convalescent phases of COVID-19. The prospective study material was composed of cDNA or gDNA derived from T cells, B-cell-depleted T cells, or PBMCs. The dataset comprised deeply sampled blood TCRbeta repertoires from subjects exposed to, actively infected with, or recovered from COVID-19. The repertoires were released in a freely available public database meant as a resource for research on the immune response to SARS-CoV-2. Samples came from the ongoing ImmuneRACE study (first 160 participants) plus 1,254 subjects from 6 global collaborators. Sample metadata almost always included a de-identified subject ID, COVID-19 status, age in years and sex. Where HLA class I and class II types were available, the types were taken from metadata supplied by the sample provider, not from assay-based typing. Paper-wide results and their limitations: Clinical and demographic metadata were provided uncurated, with the amount varying by source and participant.

TCRbeta CDR3 regions were amplified from genomic DNA using the immunoSEQ Assay, a bias-controlled multiplex PCR. As for the original processing: The number of nucleated cells in each sample was estimated from the amplification of reference gene primers within the assay. To quantify the absolute abundance of each unique TCRbeta CDR3 rearrangement, sequence reads were collapsed and filtered. Productive Simpson clonality was computed per sample as the square root of Simpson's diversity index over productive rearrangements. In TCRdb, the immuneACCESS table is reduced to in-frame sequences with V and J assigned. These tables do not hold every clone; where another copy was compared, an unresolved V gene accounts for under half, and the others remain unexplained. From that table come the V and J calls and clone size; the DNA was used to work out D and trimming. Within this sample are over 80,000 clones, with approximately 82% of them counted one time only. Of the sample, over 15% falls within the top ten clones.

Collaborating institutions collected whole blood in K2EDTA tubes following their own protocols. Collaborator samples were shipped for TCRbeta analysis as frozen whole blood, isolated PBMCs, or DNA extracted from either sample type. Note on this clone: Its cognate antigen has yet to be identified. Base qualities are not recorded, but no much larger clone differs from it by a single base.

Deletion took 5 bases off V and 7 bases off J, with a span of 12 bases between the germline ends. The germline V gene sets CDR1 to SGHTA and CDR2 to FQGTGA. From its cysteine to its phenylalanine, the CDR3 spans 13 amino acids. This entry keeps only the CDR3 DNA: 39 bases, framed from base 1. Sequenced input: peripheral blood. The sequence was obtained from a woman aged 55-75 years with acute or convalescent COVID-19. Rearrangement joined TRBV7-3 to TRBJ2-1; the D gene is not confidently resolved. The sequenced DNA: TGTGCCAGCAGCGCGTATCCTAGGAATGAGCAGTTCTTC. Its translation reads: CASSAYPRNEQFF.